Listed below are T cell receptor beta chains from one sample, sequenced in a study of human T cells and chemical hapten exposure. MiXCR was run by TCRdb on the RACE reads, yielding one entry per CDR3 protein. Of roughly 80,000 distinct CDR3 sequences in the sample, about 10% were seen once. This sample comprised whole blood, obtained in connection with sensitization to the hapten diphenylcyclopropenone (DPC). These receptors were taken from a woman aged 45-60 years with alopecia areata. Some clones in this sample may be carry-over from other donors' samples. Each CDR3 is given with its conserved first and last residue. Each record gives: J gene, CDR3 length, clone size, V gene, D gene, CDR3 DNA, CDR3 protein. The D gene is left open where the match is weak. Size is stated for part of the rows, as once, few or many counts, or as a class when the clone is expanded.

j_call: TRBJ2-7
cdr3_length: 13
clone_size: many
v_call: TRBV12-3/TRBV12-4
d_call: .
cdr3_nt: TGTGCCAGCAGTTCAGCGGTCCCGCGGGAGCAGTACTTC
cdr3_aa: CASSSAVPREQYF

j_call: TRBJ2-3
cdr3_length: 15
clone_size: .
v_call: TRBV6-2/TRBV6-3
d_call: .
cdr3_nt: TGTGCCAGCAGTTACGGAGGGGCTCGCACAGATACGCAGTATTTT
cdr3_aa: CASSYGGARTDTQYF

j_call: TRBJ1-1
cdr3_length: 14
clone_size: .
v_call: TRBV12-5
d_call: .
cdr3_nt: TGTGCTAGTGGTTCCTCGGGGGAGAGCACTGAAGCTTTCTTT
cdr3_aa: CASGSSGESTEAFF

j_call: TRBJ2-1
cdr3_length: 13
clone_size: many
v_call: TRBV10-3
d_call: .
cdr3_nt: TGTGCCATCAGTGAGAGAGAATCCAGGGAGCAGTTCTTC
cdr3_aa: CAISERESREQFF

j_call: TRBJ2-1
cdr3_length: 15
clone_size: few
v_call: TRBV2
d_call: .
cdr3_nt: TGTGCCAGCAGTACCCAAGGGGGACTTTACAATGAGCAGTTCTTC
cdr3_aa: CASSTQGGLYNEQFF

j_call: TRBJ2-3
cdr3_length: 16
clone_size: .
v_call: TRBV12-3/TRBV12-4
d_call: TRBD2
cdr3_nt: TGTGCCAGCAGTCAGATTCTAGCGGGGGATACAGATACGCAGTATTTT
cdr3_aa: CASSQILAGDTDTQYF

j_call: TRBJ2-7
cdr3_length: 15
clone_size: few
v_call: TRBV7-3
d_call: TRBD1
cdr3_nt: TGTGCCAGCAGCATTGGACAGGCTAGCTCCTACGAGCAGTACTTC
cdr3_aa: CASSIGQASSYEQYF

j_call: TRBJ2-1
cdr3_length: 21
clone_size: .
v_call: TRBV7-2
d_call: TRBD2
cdr3_nt: TGTGCCAGCAGCTTATATGACATGGGACTAGCGGGGGGATTTGCCTACAATGAGCAGTTCTTC
cdr3_aa: CASSLYDMGLAGGFAYNEQFF

j_call: TRBJ2-1
cdr3_length: 10
clone_size: once
v_call: TRBV29-1
d_call: TRBD2
cdr3_nt: TGCAGCGGGACTAGCGGGAGGCAGTTCTTC
cdr3_aa: CSGTSGRQFF

j_call: TRBJ1-2
cdr3_length: 15
clone_size: many
v_call: TRBV11-2
d_call: .
cdr3_nt: TGTGCCAGCAGCCCCGGACCGGCGACCAGCTATGGCTACACCTTC
cdr3_aa: CASSPGPATSYGYTF

j_call: TRBJ2-7
cdr3_length: 15
clone_size: .
v_call: TRBV29-1
d_call: TRBD2
cdr3_nt: TGCAGCGCTGGGGGACTAGCGGGGGCAACCGGCGAGCAGTACTTC
cdr3_aa: CSAGGLAGATGEQYF

j_call: TRBJ2-2
cdr3_length: 14
clone_size: .
v_call: TRBV19
d_call: .
cdr3_nt: TGTGCCAGTAGTATAGCGGGGGCGGACGGGGAGCTGTTTTTT
cdr3_aa: CASSIAGADGELFF

j_call: TRBJ2-1
cdr3_length: 16
clone_size: .
v_call: TRBV10-3
d_call: TRBD2
cdr3_nt: TGTGCCATCAGTGAGTCTACTAGCGGGAGGGCAAATGAGCAGTTCTTC
cdr3_aa: CAISESTSGRANEQFF

j_call: TRBJ1-2
cdr3_length: 13
clone_size: many
v_call: TRBV9
d_call: .
cdr3_nt: TGTGCCAGCAACGGGGGAGGGAACTATGGCTACACCTTC
cdr3_aa: CASNGGGNYGYTF

j_call: TRBJ1-5
cdr3_length: 12
clone_size: few
v_call: TRBV19
d_call: .
cdr3_nt: TGTGCCAGTAGCACCTTGGGGGGGCCCCAGCATTTT
cdr3_aa: CASSTLGGPQHF

j_call: TRBJ2-3
cdr3_length: 14
clone_size: .
v_call: TRBV29-1
d_call: TRBD2
cdr3_nt: TGCAGCGTTGACGGCGCGGGAGGTACAGATACGCAGTATTTT
cdr3_aa: CSVDGAGGTDTQYF

j_call: TRBJ2-4
cdr3_length: 12
clone_size: .
v_call: TRBV7-2
d_call: .
cdr3_nt: TGTGCCAGCAGCTTAGGGCAAAACATTCAGTACTTC
cdr3_aa: CASSLGQNIQYF

j_call: TRBJ1-1
cdr3_length: 15
clone_size: many
v_call: TRBV5-1
d_call: TRBD1
cdr3_nt: TGCGCCAGCAGCTTTGACGCCGGGACAGGCCGCCGGGCTTTCTTT
cdr3_aa: CASSFDAGTGRRAFF

j_call: TRBJ2-5
cdr3_length: 13
clone_size: .
v_call: TRBV6-2/TRBV6-3
d_call: TRBD2
cdr3_nt: TGTGCCAGCAGGGAACTAGCGCGAGAGACCCAGTACTTC
cdr3_aa: CASRELARETQYF

j_call: TRBJ2-6
cdr3_length: 16
clone_size: many
v_call: TRBV28
d_call: .
cdr3_nt: TGTGCCAGCAGTTTAGGCGGATGGTCTGGGGCCAACGTCCTGACTTTC
cdr3_aa: CASSLGGWSGANVLTF

j_call: TRBJ1-1
cdr3_length: 14
clone_size: few
v_call: TRBV21-1
d_call: .
cdr3_nt: TGTGCCAGCAGTCACCTTCGGGGTAGGACTGAAGCTTTCTTT
cdr3_aa: CASSHLRGRTEAFF

j_call: TRBJ2-3
cdr3_length: 17
clone_size: .
v_call: TRBV27
d_call: .
cdr3_nt: TGTGCCAGCAGTTTTGCGGGACGTTCCCCTAGCACAGATACGCAGTATTTT
cdr3_aa: CASSFAGRSPSTDTQYF

j_call: TRBJ2-2
cdr3_length: 14
clone_size: few
v_call: TRBV2
d_call: .
cdr3_nt: TGTGCCAGCAGGAGGGGGGTCGGCACCGGGGAGCTGTTTTTT
cdr3_aa: CASRRGVGTGELFF

j_call: TRBJ1-5
cdr3_length: 16
clone_size: many
v_call: TRBV4-1
d_call: .
cdr3_nt: TGCGCCAGCAGCCAACCCGGAGGGGCGGACAATCAGCCCCAGCATTTT
cdr3_aa: CASSQPGGADNQPQHF

j_call: TRBJ2-5
cdr3_length: 12
clone_size: few
v_call: TRBV20-1
d_call: .
cdr3_nt: TGCAGTGCTATAGTGGGGTTTGAGACCCAGTACTTC
cdr3_aa: CSAIVGFETQYF

j_call: TRBJ2-2
cdr3_length: 13
clone_size: many
v_call: TRBV7-3
d_call: .
cdr3_nt: TGTGCCAGCAGCAAATCGACAGGCGGGGAGCTGTTTTTT
cdr3_aa: CASSKSTGGELFF

j_call: TRBJ2-7
cdr3_length: 16
clone_size: few
v_call: TRBV6-6
d_call: TRBD1
cdr3_nt: TGTGCCAGCAGTTATAAGAGGACAGGGGATTCCTACGAGCAGTACTTC
cdr3_aa: CASSYKRTGDSYEQYF

j_call: TRBJ1-1
cdr3_length: 12
clone_size: many
v_call: TRBV6-2/TRBV6-3
d_call: .
cdr3_nt: TGTGCCAGCAGTTACAGGAACACTGAAGCTTTCTTT
cdr3_aa: CASSYRNTEAFF

j_call: TRBJ1-5
cdr3_length: 13
clone_size: many
v_call: TRBV27
d_call: .
cdr3_nt: TGTGCCAGCAGTTTATCGGGGGGTCAGCCCCAGCATTTT
cdr3_aa: CASSLSGGQPQHF

j_call: TRBJ1-4
cdr3_length: 15
clone_size: many
v_call: TRBV7-9
d_call: .
cdr3_nt: TGTGCCAGCAGCTTCGTGGCAGCAACTAATGAAAAACTGTTTTTT
cdr3_aa: CASSFVAATNEKLFF

j_call: TRBJ1-5
cdr3_length: 15
clone_size: few
v_call: TRBV19
d_call: TRBD1
cdr3_nt: TGTGCCAGTAGCCCCGGACAGGGAAGGTATCAGCCCCAGCATTTT
cdr3_aa: CASSPGQGRYQPQHF

j_call: TRBJ2-5
cdr3_length: 13
clone_size: .
v_call: TRBV7-6
d_call: .
cdr3_nt: TGTGCCAGCAGCACCTTGGAGGGACAGACCCAGTACTTC
cdr3_aa: CASSTLEGQTQYF

j_call: TRBJ2-1
cdr3_length: 16
clone_size: few
v_call: TRBV4-3
d_call: TRBD2
cdr3_nt: TGCGCCAGCAGCCAAGATGGGAGCGGGAACTACAATGAGCAGTTCTTC
cdr3_aa: CASSQDGSGNYNEQFF

j_call: TRBJ2-7
cdr3_length: 17
clone_size: few
v_call: TRBV7-8
d_call: TRBD1
cdr3_nt: TGTGCCAGCACTCGGCAAGGGTCCGGGACAGGGGGCTACGAGCAGTACTTC
cdr3_aa: CASTRQGSGTGGYEQYF

j_call: TRBJ2-3
cdr3_length: 16
clone_size: many
v_call: TRBV5-1
d_call: .
cdr3_nt: TGCGCCAGCAACGCGTACAGGGAGATGGGCACAGATACGCAGTATTTT
cdr3_aa: CASNAYREMGTDTQYF

j_call: TRBJ2-7
cdr3_length: 13
clone_size: once
v_call: TRBV5-5
d_call: .
cdr3_nt: TGTGCCAGCAGCTTGTCATTCGCCCACGAGCAGTACTTC
cdr3_aa: CASSLSFAHEQYF

j_call: TRBJ2-3
cdr3_length: 14
clone_size: many
v_call: TRBV7-8
d_call: .
cdr3_nt: TGTGCCAGCAGCTTAAGGGCACAGGCAGATACGCAGTATTTT
cdr3_aa: CASSLRAQADTQYF

j_call: TRBJ2-1
cdr3_length: 15
clone_size: many
v_call: TRBV2
d_call: .
cdr3_nt: TGTGCCAGCAGTGAAGAGGCAGGGGTCTACAATGAGCAGTTCTTC
cdr3_aa: CASSEEAGVYNEQFF

j_call: TRBJ2-2
cdr3_length: 16
clone_size: few
v_call: TRBV12-5
d_call: .
cdr3_nt: TGTGCTAGTGGTTTGGGCGTTAGCGGTAACACCGGGGAGCTGTTTTTT
cdr3_aa: CASGLGVSGNTGELFF

j_call: TRBJ2-3
cdr3_length: 15
clone_size: many
v_call: TRBV11-2
d_call: .
cdr3_nt: TGTGCCAGCAGCTTAGTCGGGGGAGTGCCAGATACGCAGTATTTT
cdr3_aa: CASSLVGGVPDTQYF

j_call: TRBJ1-5
cdr3_length: 14
clone_size: few
v_call: TRBV20-1
d_call: .
cdr3_nt: TGCAGTGCCATAAACAGGGCGCACAATCAGCCCCAGCATTTT
cdr3_aa: CSAINRAHNQPQHF

j_call: TRBJ1-1
cdr3_length: 14
clone_size: many
v_call: TRBV18
d_call: .
cdr3_nt: TGTGCCAGCTCACCCCTGGGGAGGGGCACTGAAGCTTTCTTT
cdr3_aa: CASSPLGRGTEAFF

j_call: TRBJ1-5
cdr3_length: 17
clone_size: many
v_call: TRBV6-1
d_call: TRBD1
cdr3_nt: TGTGCCAGCAGTGGGGCAGGGGGGACACACTTATCTCAGCCCCAGCATTTT
cdr3_aa: CASSGAGGTHLSQPQHF